The 13 T cell receptor beta chains below were found in one sample sequenced in a study of shared clonotypes between healthy human individuals. This table comes from immunoSEQ multiplex PCR, and its TCRdb copy is limited to in-frame clones, with some not included. This sample carries approximately 500,000 clones, 70% to 80% of them seen once, and the ten largest clones take 13%. The sequencing input was PBMCs. These receptors all stem from a woman in her 40s in good health. Some clones in this sample may be carry-over from other donors' samples.

The chain links TRBV6-5 to TRBJ2-3, with a possible D match to TRBD2 (6 bases). Trimming took 6 bases from V and 6 from J, leaving 13 bases between them. The CDR3 is 13 residues long. The germline CDR1 and CDR2 sequences are MNHEY and SVGAGI. CDR3 DNA sequence: TGTGCCAGCAGACGCACCCGGGGGGATACGCAGTATTTT. Translated: CASRRTRGDTQYF.

This clone was counted a single time. The chain employs TRBV6-1 and TRBJ2-7, with 8 bases fitting TRBD1. From germline, CDR1 is MNHNS and CDR2 SASEGT. The CDR3 totals 15 residues. V shed 5 bases, J shed 2 bases, and the junction held 8 bases outside the gene matches. The CDR3 loop reads CASSPRGTGTYEQYF. The CDR3 DNA sequence: TGTGCCAGCAGTCCCCGGGGGACAGGCACCTACGAGCAGTACTTC.

This clone was recorded only once. The rearrangement uses TRBV7-2 and TRBJ2-2; 8 nucleotides agree with TRBD1. The V and J ends lost 4 bases and 4 bases, in that order; junction bases with no gene match: 11. The V gene's germline CDR1 is SGHTA and CDR2 FQGNSA. The CDR3 sequence is 17 residues long. CDR3 coding DNA: TGTGCCAGCAGCTCCCTGGACAGGGTCACTATCACCGGGGAGCTGTTTTTT. This gives the protein CASSSLDRVTITGELFF.

The CDR3 DNA reads as TGCGCCAGCAGCACTGGGACAGGTGGCTCTTACACCTTC. Protein product: CASSTGTGGSYTF. This rearrangement joins TRBV5-1 to TRBJ1-2, with TRBD1 identical over 8 bases. The germline CDR1 and CDR2 sequences are SGHRS and YFSETQ. The CDR3 has 13 residues. V trimming: 4 bases; J trimming: 11 bases; junction bases outside the gene matches: 10. Complete variable domain (other parts from reference TRBV5-1 and TRBJ1-2): KAGVTQTPRYLIKTRGQQVTLSCSPISGHRSVSWYQQTPGQGLQFLFEYFSETQRNKGNFPGRFSGRQFSNSRSEMNVSTLELGDSALYLCASSTGTGGSYTFGSGTRLTVV.

The chain couples TRBV2 to TRBJ2-3; 7 bases are a match to TRBD1. The V segment lost 10 bases and the J segment 0 bases; nucleotides outside the gene matches: 4. The length of the CDR3 is 13 residues. The germline CDR1 and CDR2 sequences are SNHLY and FYNNEI. CDR3 residues: CATQQGSTDTQYF. CDR3 sequence (DNA): TGTGCCACCCAACAGGGGAGCACAGATACGCAGTATTTT.

About this clone itself: A far larger clone is just one base off, so this is likely a read error. The chain employs TRBV9 and TRBJ2-2, with 10 bases aligning to TRBD2. V gave up 3 bases and J gave up 2 bases; unmatched junction bases: 7. Germline assignment: CDR1 SGDLS and CDR2 YYNGEE. The CDR3 consists of 17 residues. In nucleotides, the CDR3 is TGTGCCAGCAGCGCAGAACTAGCGGGACAAAACACCGGGGAGCTGTTTTTT. It codes for CASSAELAGQNTGELFF.

CDR3 sequence (DNA): TGTGCCAGCAGCGATAGCCGCGAGCAGTACTTC. This gives the protein CASSDSREQYF. The chain has TRBV9 and TRBJ2-7; D unclear. CDR3 length: 11 residues. In germline, CDR1 is SGDLS, CDR2 YYNGEE. The V end was cut by 3 bases, the J end by 6 bases, with 7 bases between.

This clone was observed a handful of times. This sequence joins TRBV1 and TRBJ2-1; the D call of TRBD1 is as the table states it, not checked on the DNA. TRBV1 is labeled a pseudogene. The CDR3 has 18 residues. CDR3 coding DNA: TGCACCAGCAGCCAAGAAAAATCTGAAGGACAGGGACGTAATGAGCAGTTCTTC. Protein sequence: CTSSQEKSEGQGRNEQFF.

V and J are TRBV5-1 and TRBJ2-5; D gene unclear. V lost 2 bases and J lost 3, with 11 bases in between. Germline V lookup: CDR1 SGHRS, CDR2 YFSETQ. This CDR3 has 14 residues. The CDR3 loop reads CASSLTAPKETQYF. The CDR3 DNA reads TGCGCCAGCAGCTTAACCGCCCCAAAAGAGACCCAGTACTTC.

This clone appeared once. The V call is TRBV7-9, the J call TRBJ2-7, with 9 bases that match TRBD2. J lost 7 bases, V lost 5 bases, and 9 bases had no gene match. The CDR3 consists of 14 residues. The germline V gene has CDR1 SEHNR and CDR2 FQNEAQ (reference sequence). CDR3 residues: CASSPPGLAGEQYF. As DNA, the CDR3 is TGTGCCAGCAGCCCCCCCGGGCTAGCGGGAGAGCAGTACTTC.

The rearrangement joins TRBV7-8 to TRBJ2-7, with 7 bases identical to TRBD1. The CDR3 is 15 amino acids. Trimming removed 5 bases from V and 3 bases from J; junction bases left unmatched: 10. Germline assignment: CDR1 SGHVS and CDR2 FQNEAQ. The CDR3 DNA follows: TGTGCCAGCAGCCTCGAAAGGGACAGATTCTACGAGCAGTACTTC. Protein sequence: CASSLERDRFYEQYF.

V is TRBV6-6 and J is TRBJ1-1; weak D call: TRBD1 (6 bases). CDR3 size: 12 residues. V lost 6 bases, J lost 4 bases, and 9 bases lay in between. Germline lookup yields CDR1 MNHNY and CDR2 SVGAGI (reference sequence). In DNA, the CDR3 is TGTGCCAGCAGGCAAGGGGGCACTGAAGCTTTCTTT. Its translation: CASRQGGTEAFF.

This clone was seen only a few times. The chain uses TRBV11-2 and TRBJ2-1; TRBD2 might be the D (5 bases). The CDR3 runs 14 residues. Trimming took 3 bases from V and 6 from J, leaving 12 bases between them. Germline assignment: CDR1 SGHAT and CDR2 FQNNGV. CDR3 amino acids: CASSLGVAGNEQFF. CDR3 bases: TGTGCCAGCAGCTTGGGAGTGGCGGGCAATGAGCAGTTCTTC.